This T cell receptor beta chain is from a study of CD8 T cells in Susac syndrome. Background on the study: Among the Susac syndrome patients who underwent sequencing, about six had clinically active disease, while about 8 of them were in remission.

The authors carried out high-throughput sequencing of TCR beta. They applied it to CD8+ and CD4+ T cells obtained from blood. It was negative isolation that provided the CD8+ and CD4+ T cells, whereas TEMRA cells were enriched by FACS. After extraction with the RNeasy kit, about 0.45 to 1 ug of the RNA was reverse transcribed using random hexamers. Amplification of TCR beta CDR3 was carried out by immunoSEQ multiplex PCR, which covered 54 Vbeta and 13 Jbeta segments. TCRdb reprocessed the immunoSEQ multiplex PCR reads with MiXCR, giving one entry per CDR3 protein. The sample lists 150,000 to 200,000 distinct CDR3 sequences; around 90% were seen once. The CDR3 loop spans 15 amino acids. V lost 4 bases and J lost 1; bases outside the gene matches: 4. CDR1 is SGDLS, CDR2 YYNGEE, per germline.

Sample: CD4+ T cells from PBMCs. The chain links TRBV9 to TRBJ2-5, with 10 bases lining up with TRBD1. The clonotype was recovered from a human donor with Susac syndrome. In DNA form, the CDR3 reads TGTGCCAGCAGCCCAGGGACAGGGGCCCAAGAGACCCAGTACTTC. It translates to CASSPGTGAQETQYF.